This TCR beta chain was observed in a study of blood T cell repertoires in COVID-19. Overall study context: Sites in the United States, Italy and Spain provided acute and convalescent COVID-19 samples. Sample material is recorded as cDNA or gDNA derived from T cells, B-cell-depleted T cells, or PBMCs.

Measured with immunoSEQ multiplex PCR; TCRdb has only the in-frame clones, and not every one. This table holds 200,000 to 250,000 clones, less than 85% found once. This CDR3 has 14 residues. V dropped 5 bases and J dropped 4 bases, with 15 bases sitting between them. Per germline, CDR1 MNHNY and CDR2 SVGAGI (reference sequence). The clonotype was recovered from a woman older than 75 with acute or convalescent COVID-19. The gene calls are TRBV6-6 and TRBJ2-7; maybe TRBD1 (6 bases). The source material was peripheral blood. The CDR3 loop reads CASSQGIGAYEQYF. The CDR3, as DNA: TGTGCCAGCAGTCAGGGGATTGGTGCGTACGAGCAGTACTTC.